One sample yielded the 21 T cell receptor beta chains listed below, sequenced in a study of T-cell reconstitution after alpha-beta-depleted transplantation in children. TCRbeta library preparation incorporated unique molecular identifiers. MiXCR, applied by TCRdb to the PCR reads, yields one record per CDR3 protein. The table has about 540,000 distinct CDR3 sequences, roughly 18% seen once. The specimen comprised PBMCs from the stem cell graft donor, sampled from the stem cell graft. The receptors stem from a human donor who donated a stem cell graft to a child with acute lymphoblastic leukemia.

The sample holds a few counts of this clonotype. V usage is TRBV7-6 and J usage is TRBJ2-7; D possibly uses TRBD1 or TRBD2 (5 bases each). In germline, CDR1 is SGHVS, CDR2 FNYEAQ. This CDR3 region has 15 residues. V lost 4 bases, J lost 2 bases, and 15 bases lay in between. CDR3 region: CASSSQPPGPYEQYF. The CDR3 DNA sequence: TGTGCCAGCAGCTCCCAACCCCCGGGGCCCTACGAGCAGTACTTC.

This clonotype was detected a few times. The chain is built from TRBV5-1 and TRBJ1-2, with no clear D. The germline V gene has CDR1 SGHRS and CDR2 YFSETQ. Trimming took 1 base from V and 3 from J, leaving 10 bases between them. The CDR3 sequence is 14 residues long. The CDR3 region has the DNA TGCGCCAGCAGCTTGCGAGGGATTCACTATGGCTACACCTTC. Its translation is CASSLRGIHYGYTF.

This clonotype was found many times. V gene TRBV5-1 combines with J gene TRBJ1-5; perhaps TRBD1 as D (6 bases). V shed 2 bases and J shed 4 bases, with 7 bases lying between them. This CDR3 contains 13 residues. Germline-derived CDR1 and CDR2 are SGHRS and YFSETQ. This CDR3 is CASSFGQNQPQHF. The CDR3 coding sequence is TGCGCCAGCAGCTTTGGACAGAATCAGCCCCAGCATTTT.

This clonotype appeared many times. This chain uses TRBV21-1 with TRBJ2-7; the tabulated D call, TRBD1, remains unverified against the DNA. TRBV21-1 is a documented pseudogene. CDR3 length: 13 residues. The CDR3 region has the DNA TGTGCCAGCAGCACGGGACTCTCCTACGAGCAGTACTTC. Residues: CASSTGLSYEQYF.

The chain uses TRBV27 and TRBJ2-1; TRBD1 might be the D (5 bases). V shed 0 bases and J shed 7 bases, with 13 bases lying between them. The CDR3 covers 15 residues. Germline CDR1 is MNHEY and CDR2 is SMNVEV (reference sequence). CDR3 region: CASSLSSQGTNEQFF. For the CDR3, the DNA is TGTGCCAGCAGTTTATCGAGCCAGGGTACAAATGAGCAGTTCTTC.

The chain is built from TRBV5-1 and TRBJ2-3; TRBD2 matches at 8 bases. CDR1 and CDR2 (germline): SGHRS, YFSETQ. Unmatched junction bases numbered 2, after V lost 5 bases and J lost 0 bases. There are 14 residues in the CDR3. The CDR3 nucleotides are TGCGCCAGCAGAGCTAGCGGGAGCACAGATACGCAGTATTTT. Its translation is CASRASGSTDTQYF.

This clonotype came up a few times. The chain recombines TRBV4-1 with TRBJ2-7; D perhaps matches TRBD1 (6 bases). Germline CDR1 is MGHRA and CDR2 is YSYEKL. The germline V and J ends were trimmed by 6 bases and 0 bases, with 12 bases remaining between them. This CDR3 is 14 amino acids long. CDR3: CASSLQGYSYEQYF. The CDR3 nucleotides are TGCGCCAGCAGTCTGCAGGGGTACTCCTACGAGCAGTACTTC.

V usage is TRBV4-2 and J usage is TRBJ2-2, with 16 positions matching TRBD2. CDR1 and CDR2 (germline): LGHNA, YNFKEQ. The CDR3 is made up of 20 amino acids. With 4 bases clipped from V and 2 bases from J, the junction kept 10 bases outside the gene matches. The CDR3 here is CASSLLLGTSGRDNTGELFF. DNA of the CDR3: TGTGCCAGCAGCCTTCTCCTGGGGACTAGCGGGAGGGACAACACCGGGGAGCTGTTTTTT.

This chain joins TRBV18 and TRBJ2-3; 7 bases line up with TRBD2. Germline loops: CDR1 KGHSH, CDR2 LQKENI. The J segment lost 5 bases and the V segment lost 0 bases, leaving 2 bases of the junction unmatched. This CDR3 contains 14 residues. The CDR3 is CASSPPGLVDTQYF. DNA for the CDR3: TGTGCCAGCTCACCACCTGGACTAGTAGATACGCAGTATTTT.

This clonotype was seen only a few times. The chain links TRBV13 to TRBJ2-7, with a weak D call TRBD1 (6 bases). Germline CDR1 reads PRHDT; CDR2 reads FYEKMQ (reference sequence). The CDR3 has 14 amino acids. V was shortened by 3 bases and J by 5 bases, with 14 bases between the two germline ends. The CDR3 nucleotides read TGTGCCAGCAGCTTCCCAGGGGCCGGTGACGAGCAGTACTTC. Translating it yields CASSFPGAGDEQYF.

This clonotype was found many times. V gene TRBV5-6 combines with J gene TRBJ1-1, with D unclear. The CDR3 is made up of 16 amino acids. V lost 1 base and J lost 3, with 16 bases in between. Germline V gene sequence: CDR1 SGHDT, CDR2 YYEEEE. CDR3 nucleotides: TGTGCCAGCAGCTTGATTAACTTGGGCAGTGACACTGAAGCTTTCTTT. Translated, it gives CASSLINLGSDTEAFF.

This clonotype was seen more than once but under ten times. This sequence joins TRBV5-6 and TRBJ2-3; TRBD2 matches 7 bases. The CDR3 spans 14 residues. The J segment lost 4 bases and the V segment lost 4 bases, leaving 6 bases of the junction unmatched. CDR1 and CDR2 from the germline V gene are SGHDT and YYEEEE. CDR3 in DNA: TGTGCCAGCAGCCTGACTAGCAACCCAGATACGCAGTATTTT. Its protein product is CASSLTSNPDTQYF.

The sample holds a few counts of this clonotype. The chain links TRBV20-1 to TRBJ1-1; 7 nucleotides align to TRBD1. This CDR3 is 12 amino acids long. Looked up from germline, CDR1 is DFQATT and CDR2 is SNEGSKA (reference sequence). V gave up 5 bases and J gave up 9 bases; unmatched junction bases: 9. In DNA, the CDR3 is TGCAGTGCTCCAAGGGACAGTCTTAAAGCTTTCTTT. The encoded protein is CSAPRDSLKAFF.

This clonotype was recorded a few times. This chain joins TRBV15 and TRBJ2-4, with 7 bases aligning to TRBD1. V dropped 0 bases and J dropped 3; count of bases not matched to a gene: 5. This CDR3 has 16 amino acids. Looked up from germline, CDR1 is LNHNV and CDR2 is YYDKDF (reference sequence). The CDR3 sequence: CATSRDYRGDKNIQYF. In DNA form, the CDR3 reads TGTGCCACCAGCAGAGATTACAGGGGAGACAAAAACATTCAGTACTTC. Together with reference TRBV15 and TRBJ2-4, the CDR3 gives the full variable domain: DAMVIQNPRYQVTQFGKPVTLSCSQTLNHNVMYWYQQKSSQAPKLLFHYYDKDFNNEADTPDNFQSRRPNTSFCFLDIRSPGLGDTAMYLCATSRDYRGDKNIQYFGAGTRLSVL.

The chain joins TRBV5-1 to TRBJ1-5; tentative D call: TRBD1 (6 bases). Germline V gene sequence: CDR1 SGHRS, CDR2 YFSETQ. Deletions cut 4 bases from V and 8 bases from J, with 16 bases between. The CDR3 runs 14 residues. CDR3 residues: CASSPPGHGKPQHF. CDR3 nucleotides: TGCGCCAGCAGCCCTCCGGGACATGGGAAGCCCCAGCATTTT.

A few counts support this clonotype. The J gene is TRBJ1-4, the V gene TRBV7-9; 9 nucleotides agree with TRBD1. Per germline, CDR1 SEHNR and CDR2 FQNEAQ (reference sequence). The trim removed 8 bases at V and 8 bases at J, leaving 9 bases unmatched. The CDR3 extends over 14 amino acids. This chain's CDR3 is CASGLQGAGEKLFF. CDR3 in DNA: TGTGCCAGCGGACTACAGGGGGCAGGGGAAAAACTGTTTTTT. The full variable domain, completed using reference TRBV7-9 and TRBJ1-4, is DTGVSQNPRHKITKRGQNVTFRCDPISEHNRLYWYRQTLGQGPEFLTYFQNEAQLEKSRLLSDRFSAERPKGSFSTLEIQRTEQGDSAMYLCASGLQGAGEKLFFGSGTQLSVL.

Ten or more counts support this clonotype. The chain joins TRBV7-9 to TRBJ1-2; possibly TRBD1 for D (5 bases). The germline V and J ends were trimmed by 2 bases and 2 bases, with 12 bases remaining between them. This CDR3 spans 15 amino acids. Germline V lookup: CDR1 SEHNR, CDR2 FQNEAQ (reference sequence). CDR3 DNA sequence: TGTGCCAGCAGCTTACGTTCGGGGGTGAACTATGGCTACACCTTC. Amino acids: CASSLRSGVNYGYTF. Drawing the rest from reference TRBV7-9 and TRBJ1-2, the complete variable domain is DTGVSQNPRHKITKRGQNVTFRCDPISEHNRLYWYRQTLGQGPEFLTYFQNEAQLEKSRLLSDRFSAERPKGSFSTLEIQRTEQGDSAMYLCASSLRSGVNYGYTFGSGTRLTVV.

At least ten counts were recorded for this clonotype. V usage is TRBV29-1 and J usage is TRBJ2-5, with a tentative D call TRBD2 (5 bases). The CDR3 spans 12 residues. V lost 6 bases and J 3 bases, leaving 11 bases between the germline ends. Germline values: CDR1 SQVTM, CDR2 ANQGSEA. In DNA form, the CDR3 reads TGCAGCGTCAACGGGGAAAAAGAGACCCAGTACTTC. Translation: CSVNGEKETQYF.

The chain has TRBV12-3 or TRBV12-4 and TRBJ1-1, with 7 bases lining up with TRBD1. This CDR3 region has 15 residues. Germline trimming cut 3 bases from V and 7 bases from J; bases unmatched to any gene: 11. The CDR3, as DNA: TGTGCCAGCAGTTTTTACGCAGGGGCAGGGGGTGAAGCTTTCTTT. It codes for CASSFYAGAGGEAFF.

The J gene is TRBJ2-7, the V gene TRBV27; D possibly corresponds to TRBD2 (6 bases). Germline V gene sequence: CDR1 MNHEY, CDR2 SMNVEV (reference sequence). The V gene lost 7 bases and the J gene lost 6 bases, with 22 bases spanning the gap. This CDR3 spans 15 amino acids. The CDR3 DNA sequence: TGTGCCAGCACTTCATTAGGCGGGACGTGCGTCGAGCAGTACTTC. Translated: CASTSLGGTCVEQYF.

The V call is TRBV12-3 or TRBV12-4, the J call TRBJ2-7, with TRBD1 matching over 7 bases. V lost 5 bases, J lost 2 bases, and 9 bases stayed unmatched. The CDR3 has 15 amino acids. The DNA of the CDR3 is TGTGCCAGCAGTCGCGAGGGGACAGTTGCCTACGAGCAGTACTTC. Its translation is CASSREGTVAYEQYF.